Sequencing of this TCR beta chain was carried out in a study of response to subunit inactivated influenza vaccine. General study findings and limits: Only a handful of new T cells, the authors suggested, are recruited with each seasonal influenza vaccination.

The sample holds a few counts of this clonotype. The antigen remains unidentified. From germline, CDR1 is SGHRS and CDR2 YFSETQ. Trimming cost V 3 bases and J 1 base; bases outside gene matches: 9. The CDR3 runs 16 residues. Each CDR3 protein gets one entry after TCRdb re-called the RT-PCR reads with MiXCR. The sample lists about 240,000 distinct CDR3 sequences, more than 10% occurring once. V is TRBV5-1 and J is TRBJ1-2, with TRBD1 identical over 7 bases. The receptor was derived from a man aged 45-60 years who received an inactivated influenza vaccine. Here the sequenced sample was non-naive T cells sorted from PBMCs, taken roughly 15 days before vaccination. CDR3 sequence: CASSSTGTEINYGYTF. Written as DNA, the CDR3 is TGCGCCAGCAGCTCCACCGGGACAGAGATTAACTATGGCTACACCTTC.